This T cell receptor beta chain is from a study of OX40 agonist ivuxolimab in advanced cancers. About the study: Three patients responded partially, comprising one with hepatocellular carcinoma and two with cutaneous melanoma.

Exclusion applied to patients with autoimmune disease history or systemic immunosuppression. Researchers took blood at baseline, on cycle 4 day 1, and on cycle 7 day 1. As concerns this clone: Its antigen is undetermined.

Method: immunoSEQ multiplex PCR; TCRdb's copy keeps in-frame clones and lacks some. This sample has 15,000 to 17,000 clones; roughly three quarters occur once, and the top ten carry around 40%. This CDR3 is 12 amino acids long. CDR1 and CDR2 from the germline V gene are MNHEY and SVGAGI. V lost 6 bases and J lost 6, with 12 bases in between. General study findings and limits: CD8+ T cells averaged more expanded clones than CD4+.

The sample was CD4+ or CD8+ T cells sorted from blood, taken in a trial of the OX40 agonist ivuxolimab. The gene calls are TRBV6-5 and TRBJ2-7; tentative D call: TRBD1 (6 bases). The source is an adult with an advanced solid tumor such as melanoma, head and neck, liver or kidney cancer. In nucleotides, the CDR3 is TGTGCCAGCAGCCCGGACAGAGGCGAGCAGTACTTC. As protein: CASSPDRGEQYF.